This T cell receptor (beta chain) appears in the sequencing data of a study of T cell responses to AZD1222 COVID-19 vaccine. The trim removed 5 bases at V and 6 bases at J, leaving 4 bases unmatched. The CDR3 consists of 12 residues. Germline loops: CDR1 SGDLS, CDR2 YYNGEE. TCRdb keeps only in-frame clones here, not all; method: immunoSEQ multiplex PCR. The data hold roughly 200,000 clones, with 85% to 95% observed a single time. The sequencing here drew on peripheral blood, taken on day 0 of AZD1222 vaccination. This receptor was taken from an adult in good health. The gene calls are TRBV9 and TRBJ1-2; TRBD1 aligns across 7 bases. CDR3: CASRQGVDGYTF. The CDR3 coding sequence is TGTGCCAGCAGGCAGGGGGTAGATGGCTACACCTTC.